This T cell receptor (beta chain) is drawn from a study of blood T cells in healthy people across ages. Notes on the study in general: Relative to aged donors, long-lived donors carried more naive CD4+ cells and displayed higher diversity. TCR beta diversity, measured per million T cells, fell in a roughly linear way with age.

Sample donors were healthy Caucasian individuals that came from Russia, aged roughly 6 to 100. Samples each had at least 5 micrograms of total RNA extracted. Regarding this clonotype: Its antigen is unknown.

V was pared by 5 bases and J by 9 bases, with 10 bases between. The CDR3 consists of 11 residues. CDR1 is LNHNV, CDR2 YYDKDF, per germline (reference sequence). Primed by a sample-barcoded 5' primer and a J-beta primer mix, a second PCR proceeded for about 6 to 11 cycles. TCRdb reanalysed the 5' RACE reads using MiXCR and keeps one entry per CDR3 protein. The sample holds a few hundred thousand distinct CDR3 sequences, 25% to 30% seen once. The rearrangement uses TRBV15 and TRBJ2-5; TRBD2 is a possible D gene (5 bases). Sequenced material: blood. The receptor's source is a woman between 65 and 79 years old in good health. The CDR3 sequence: CATSGGGPQYF. CDR3 DNA sequence: TGTGCCACCAGCGGTGGAGGTCCCCAGTACTTC.